These T cell receptor beta chains were read from a single sample in a study of regulatory T cells in long-lasting Graves disease. From the multiplex PCR reads, TCRdb called clonotypes with MiXCR, one entry per CDR3 protein. The sample shows 500,000 to 700,000 distinct CDR3 sequences, 30% of them seen only once. Specimen: peripheral blood mononuclear cells (PBMCs), collected when the disease was refractory, from a patient treated with antithyroid drugs. These receptors were collected from a female donor with Graves disease. Each CDR3 is given with its conserved first and last residue.

J: TRBJ2-2
V: TRBV7-9
CDR3: CASSSKGLAGGPGELFF

J: TRBJ2-1
V: TRBV7-3
CDR3: CASSPTGDGYNEQFF

J: TRBJ2-7
V: TRBV7-9
CDR3: CASSLRGADRYYEQYF

J: TRBJ2-3
V: TRBV5-1
CDR3: CASSPGIVRDTQYF

J: TRBJ1-3
V: TRBV10-3
CDR3: CAISESIAGRSGNTIYF

J: TRBJ2-7
V: TRBV6-5
CDR3: CASSSPGQGGEQYF

J: TRBJ1-5
V: TRBV12-3/TRBV12-4
CDR3: CASTMVGIGQPQHF

J: TRBJ2-3
V: TRBV7-9
CDR3: CASSPLAGEVADTQYF

J: TRBJ1-1
V: TRBV25-1
CDR3: CASSEATGMNTEAFF

J: TRBJ1-2
V: TRBV19
CDR3: CASYDLLRYGYTF

J: TRBJ2-2
V: TRBV20-1
CDR3: CSARDWGGTGELFF

J: TRBJ1-3
V: TRBV30
CDR3: CAWGSRSGNTIYF

J: TRBJ1-2
V: TRBV12-3/TRBV12-4
CDR3: CASSPPGQGAQYGYTF

J: TRBJ1-1
V: TRBV24-1
CDR3: CATSDFGQGQAFF

J: TRBJ2-6
V: TRBV15
CDR3: CATSRPGGASANVLTF

J: TRBJ2-7
V: TRBV9
CDR3: CASSVGEPYEQYF

J: TRBJ2-3
V: TRBV6-8
CDR3: CASIAGEVSQYF

J: TRBJ1-6
V: TRBV11-2
CDR3: CASSLVSTYNSPLHF

J: TRBJ2-7
V: TRBV29-1
CDR3: CSVVPRRGGFEQYF

J: TRBJ1-1
V: TRBV9
CDR3: CASSVAGGTGPDTEAFF

J: TRBJ2-2
V: TRBV5-1
CDR3: CASHQIGTNTGELFF

J: TRBJ2-2
V: TRBV5-1
CDR3: CASSLDASGELFF

J: TRBJ2-2
V: TRBV7-6
CDR3: CASSRDRVSGELFF

J: TRBJ1-5
V: TRBV10-3
CDR3: CAISELGTDLGNQPQHF

J: TRBJ2-5
V: TRBV20-1
CDR3: CSVPIGTGNRETQYF

J: TRBJ1-6
V: TRBV2
CDR3: CASSELRGNSPLHF

J: TRBJ1-3
V: TRBV27
CDR3: CASSFTGQMGNTIYF

J: TRBJ1-2
V: TRBV5-1
CDR3: CASGLGGPSDGYTF

J: TRBJ1-1
V: TRBV19
CDR3: CASSPLLGRPSEAFF

J: TRBJ2-7
V: TRBV7-9
CDR3: CASSLVGGRHSYEQYF

J: TRBJ2-7
V: TRBV3-1
CDR3: CASSQQGLYEQYF

J: TRBJ1-2
V: TRBV7-2
CDR3: CASSLRDRENYGYTF

J: TRBJ2-2
V: TRBV24-1
CDR3: CATQRAHTGELFF

J: TRBJ1-4
V: TRBV7-2
CDR3: CASSSLGSNEKLFF

J: TRBJ2-2
V: TRBV20-1
CDR3: CSASRAGRTSVSTGELFF

J: TRBJ2-5
V: TRBV24-1
CDR3: CATGKGETQYF

J: TRBJ1-5
V: TRBV30
CDR3: CAWSVPKDRDINQPQHF

J: TRBJ1-1
V: TRBV7-6
CDR3: CASSLLRQGALTGTEAFF

J: TRBJ1-3
V: TRBV6-1
CDR3: CASSGHTLFSGNTIYF

J: TRBJ2-3
V: TRBV2
CDR3: CASSGGTDTQYF

J: TRBJ1-6
V: TRBV20-1
CDR3: CSARDLRDRGSPLHF

J: TRBJ2-7
V: TRBV20-1
CDR3: CSAGSVAGGVHEQYF

J: TRBJ2-7
V: TRBV7-9
CDR3: CASGSSGRAGYEQYF

J: TRBJ1-1
V: TRBV7-9
CDR3: CASSRDSPEAFF

J: TRBJ1-6
V: TRBV20-1
CDR3: CSAVGQGAAPLHF

J: TRBJ2-7
V: TRBV6-1
CDR3: CASSSQGSAYEQYF

J: TRBJ1-2
V: TRBV2
CDR3: CASRVSEGRAYTF

J: TRBJ2-7
V: TRBV11-2
CDR3: CASSLLMRAEYYEQYF

J: TRBJ2-7
V: TRBV6-1
CDR3: CATRLPGVYEQYF

J: TRBJ1-4
V: TRBV27
CDR3: CASSLWGGEKLFF

J: TRBJ1-2
V: TRBV24-1
CDR3: CATSDPGTAYGYTF

J: TRBJ1-6
V: TRBV6-1
CDR3: CASSEFARSSSYNSPLHF

J: TRBJ1-5
V: TRBV25-1
CDR3: CATGKVPSNQPQHF